These 22 T cell receptor beta chains were all obtained from the same sample, sequenced in a study of blood T cell repertoires in COVID-19. Here immunoSEQ multiplex PCR was the method, and the copy in TCRdb shows in-frame clones only, minus some. Of about 150,000 clones in the sample, around 84% were seen once. The sequenced sample was PBMCs or T cells enriched from blood (not recorded which). These receptors were obtained from a man aged 50-59 years who had recovered from COVID-19.

The chain joins TRBV11-2 to TRBJ2-2; D is perhaps TRBD1 (5 bases). Germline-derived CDR1 and CDR2 are SGHAT and FQNNGV. The CDR3 has 14 residues. V was shortened by 5 bases and J by 5 bases, with 12 bases between the two germline ends. The CDR3 nucleotides read TGTGCCAGCAGCAGATCCAGGGATACCGGGGAGCTGTTTTTT. This translates into CASSRSRDTGELFF.

The V call is TRBV12-5, the J call TRBJ1-6; 10 positions agree with TRBD1. Germline-derived CDR1 and CDR2 are LGHNT and FRNRAP. Germline trimming cut 6 bases from V and 9 bases from J; bases unmatched to any gene: 5. The CDR3 contains 14 residues. DNA of the CDR3: TGTGCTAGTGGGATGGGACAGGGGAGTTCACCCCTCCACTTT. Amino acid sequence: CASGMGQGSSPLHF.

The V gene is TRBV7-3, the J gene TRBJ1-1; D may be TRBD1 (5 bases). CDR3 length: 14 residues. Trimming took off 1 base at V and 3 bases at J, with 9 bases between the two ends. CDR1 is SGHTA, CDR2 FQGTGA, per germline. The CDR3 nucleotides are TGTGCCAGCAGCTTAAGGGGCAGCTACACTGAAGCTTTCTTT. It encodes CASSLRGSYTEAFF.

The rearrangement links TRBV11-3 to TRBJ1-2, with D possibly being TRBD1 (6 bases). The germline CDR1 and CDR2 sequences are SGHNT and YENEEA. Trimming pared 5 bases from V and 5 bases from J, leaving 21 bases between. This CDR3 region has 16 residues. CDR3 DNA: TGTGCCAGCAGCCCCTACGCCGGGGGGCGAGGATATGGCTACACCTTC. Its translation: CASSPYAGGRGYGYTF.

The chain links TRBV30 to TRBJ1-6; no firm D call. Per the germline V gene, CDR1 is GTSNPN and CDR2 is SVGIG (reference sequence). Between the trimmed V and J ends, which lost 2 bases and 10 bases, there was a span of 12 bases. This CDR3 comprises 13 residues. CDR3 sequence reads: CAWSTGSGSPLHF. In DNA form, the CDR3 reads TGTGCCTGGAGTACGGGGAGCGGGTCACCCCTCCACTTT.

This clone was counted between two and nine times. The V and J genes are TRBV12-5 and TRBJ1-5; 9 bases agree with TRBD1. This CDR3 contains 19 residues. Germline assignment: CDR1 LGHNT and CDR2 FRNRAP. The ends lost 2 bases at V and 0 bases at J; junction bases unmatched: 11. CDR3 bases: TGTGCTAGTGGTTTGAGTTATGGACAGGGGAACTATAGCAATCAGCCCCAGCATTTT. It encodes CASGLSYGQGNYSNQPQHF.

This rearrangement joins TRBV7-2 to TRBJ2-2, with 8 bases that match TRBD1. The CDR3 consists of 16 residues. V lost 5 bases to trimming and J lost 0 bases; unmatched junction nucleotides: 5. Germline lookup yields CDR1 SGHTA and CDR2 FQGNSA. The CDR3 here is CASSQDRGSNTGELFF. Written as DNA, the CDR3 is TGTGCCAGCAGCCAAGACAGGGGATCGAACACCGGGGAGCTGTTTTTT. Variable domain in full (rest from reference TRBV7-2 and TRBJ2-2): GAGVSQSPSNKVTEKGKDVELRCDPISGHTALYWYRQSLGQGLEFLIYFQGNSAPDKSGLPSDRFSAERTGGSVSTLTIQRTQQEDSAVYLCASSQDRGSNTGELFFGEGSRLTVL.

V is TRBV5-4 and J is TRBJ1-1; no reliable D call. V gave up 0 bases and J gave up 13 bases, with 16 bases separating them. The V gene's germline CDR1 is SGHNT and CDR2 YYREEE (reference sequence). The CDR3 consists of 13 residues. CDR3 in amino acids: CASSLELLGGVFF. In nucleotides, the CDR3 is TGTGCCAGCAGCTTGGAATTGTTAGGCGGAGTTTTCTTT.

The rearrangement uses TRBV12-3 or TRBV12-4 and TRBJ1-6; D is uncertain. CDR3 length: 13 residues. Trimming removed 1 base at V and 6 bases at J, with 4 bases between. This chain's CDR3 is CASSLDTNSPLHF. DNA of the CDR3: TGTGCCAGCAGTTTAGACACTAATTCACCCCTCCACTTT.

The CDR3 here is CASSQERVRGSTEAFF. In DNA form, the CDR3 reads TGCGCCAGCAGCCAAGAACGAGTGCGAGGGAGTACTGAAGCTTTCTTT. The V and J genes are TRBV4-3 and TRBJ1-1; D gene uncertain. The germline CDR1 and CDR2 sequences are LGHNA and YSLEER. Trimming stripped 0 bases from V and 5 bases from J, with 16 bases between. CDR3 size: 16 residues.

This clone was seen a single time. The rearrangement links TRBV19 to TRBJ1-1; 7 bases line up with TRBD1. J lost 6 bases, V lost 5 bases, and 9 bases had no gene match. From germline, CDR1 is LNHDA and CDR2 SQIVND (reference sequence). This CDR3 contains 14 residues. CDR3 DNA: TGTGCCAGTAGTTCAACAGGGGTGCGCGCTGAAGCTTTCTTT. This gives the protein CASSSTGVRAEAFF.

V usage is TRBV27 and J usage is TRBJ2-3; D is ambiguous. Trimming took 0 bases from V and 0 from J, leaving 10 bases between them. Germline V gene lookup returns CDR1 MNHEY and CDR2 SMNVEV (reference sequence). The CDR3 loop spans 16 amino acids. This CDR3 reads CASSLSSGYSTDTQYF. CDR3 in DNA: TGTGCCAGCAGTTTATCTTCCGGGTACAGCACAGATACGCAGTATTTT.

This chain connects TRBV11-3 to TRBJ2-1, with D possibly TRBD2 on 6 matching bases. Germline assignment: CDR1 SGHNT and CDR2 YENEEA. CDR3 length: 16 residues. V was shortened by 3 bases and J by 1 base, with 13 bases between the two germline ends. The CDR3 coding sequence is TGTGCCAGCAGCTTCACTAGCCGGGGGTCCTACAATGAGCAGTTCTTC. This encodes CASSFTSRGSYNEQFF.

As to this clone: Other DNA sequences from this sample encode an identical CDR3 as well. This chain links TRBV5-1 with TRBJ1-5; weak D call: TRBD1 (6 bases). Germline V gene sequence: CDR1 SGHRS, CDR2 YFSETQ. The CDR3 is 14 residues long. Trimming took 0 bases from V and 6 from J, leaving 10 bases between them. DNA of the CDR3: TGCGCCAGCAGCTTGGGAGGGGGGGGTCAGCCCCAGCATTTT. The encoded protein is CASSLGGGGQPQHF. Together with reference TRBV5-1 and TRBJ1-5, the CDR3 gives the full variable domain: KAGVTQTPRYLIKTRGQQVTLSCSPISGHRSVSWYQQTPGQGLQFLFEYFSETQRNKGNFPGRFSGRQFSNSRSEMNVSTLELGDSALYLCASSLGGGGQPQHFGDGTRLSIL.

The chain recombines TRBV27 with TRBJ1-4; D unclear. The V and J ends lost 6 bases and 0 bases respectively, with 8 bases between them. The CDR3 is made up of 14 amino acids. In germline, CDR1 is MNHEY, CDR2 SMNVEV (reference sequence). The CDR3 loop reads CASSPRATNEKLFF. Here the CDR3 DNA reads TGTGCCAGCAGCCCAAGAGCAACTAATGAAAAACTGTTTTTT.

This clone was observed a handful of times. The chain uses TRBV11-2 and TRBJ2-7; D is possibly TRBD2 (5 bases). From germline, CDR1 is SGHAT and CDR2 FQNNGV. The CDR3 consists of 12 residues. V was clipped by 3 bases and J by 7 bases, with 10 bases between them. The CDR3, as DNA: TGTGCCAGCAGCTTGTCCTCGGGGGAGCAGTACTTC. Translated, it gives CASSLSSGEQYF.

This clone was seen more than once but under ten times. The rearrangement links TRBV18 to TRBJ1-2; tentatively, D is TRBD1 (6 bases). V was trimmed by 3 bases and J by 0 bases, leaving 14 bases between them. CDR1 KGHSH and CDR2 LQKENI come from the germline V gene. The CDR3 runs to 16 residues. CDR3 sequence reads: CASSPNQGSTNYGYTF. Written as DNA, the CDR3 is TGTGCCAGCTCACCCAACCAGGGGTCTACTAACTATGGCTACACCTTC.

The chain carries TRBV18 and TRBJ1-1; no clear D gene. CDR1 KGHSH and CDR2 LQKENI come from the germline V gene. This CDR3 spans 16 amino acids. V shed 6 bases and J shed 0 bases, with 17 bases lying between them. CDR3 in amino acids: CASSSSAGYLNTEAFF. CDR3 nucleotide sequence: TGTGCCAGCTCGTCGTCTGCCGGTTACTTGAACACTGAAGCTTTCTTT. Full variable domain (missing parts from reference TRBV18 and TRBJ1-1): NAGVMQNPRHLVRRRGQEARLRCSPMKGHSHVYWYRQLPEEGLKFMVYLQKENIIDESGMPKERFSAEFPKEGPSILRIQQVVRGDSAAYFCASSSSAGYLNTEAFFGQGTRLTVV.

The chain recombines TRBV19 with TRBJ1-5; tentatively, D is TRBD1 (5 bases). The V gene's germline CDR1 is LNHDA and CDR2 SQIVND (reference sequence). Trimming shortened V by 7 bases and J by 1 base, and 11 bases separated the two germline ends. The CDR3 consists of 14 residues. The CDR3 coding sequence is TGTGCCAGTAATAGGGGCATAAGCAATCAGCCCCAGCATTTT. Translated: CASNRGISNQPQHF. Together with reference TRBV19 and TRBJ1-5, the CDR3 gives the full variable domain: DGGITQSPKYLFRKEGQNVTLSCEQNLNHDAMYWYRQDPGQGLRLIYYSQIVNDFQKGDIAEGYSVSREKKESFPLTVTSAQKNPTAFYLCASNRGISNQPQHFGDGTRLSIL.

The CDR3 bases are TGTGCCAGCAGCCGCCGTAGTCGGGGGTACTACAATGAGCAGTTCTTC. It translates to CASSRRSRGYYNEQFF. The chain combines TRBV3-1 (or the pseudogene TRBV3-2) with TRBJ2-1; maybe TRBD2 (6 bases). V was pared by 4 bases and J by 3 bases, with 16 bases between. The CDR3 is made up of 16 amino acids. CDR1 is LGHDT, CDR2 YNNKEL, per germline (reference sequence).

The rearrangement uses TRBV1 and TRBJ2-3; the table gives TRBD2 as D, unverified against the DNA. TRBV1 is a pseudogene locus. CDR3 length equals 16 residues. This CDR3 reads CTSSQDRELTTDTQYF. The CDR3 DNA follows: TGCACCAGCAGCCAAGATCGCGAATTAACGACAGATACGCAGTATTTT.

The rearrangement joins TRBV21-1 to TRBJ1-2. TRBV21-1 is listed as a pseudogene. The CDR3 covers 14 residues. The CDR3: CASSTALLYCGYTF. DNA for the CDR3: TGTGCCAGCAGCACCGCACTGTTGTATTGTGGCTACACCTTC.